The 19 T cell receptor beta chains listed next were all sequenced from one sample in a study of blood T cell dynamics during melanoma immunotherapy (dated by TCRdb to 2018 to 2020). The time point label corresponds to: pre-treatment baseline. Library construction relied on the immunoSEQ multiplex PCR assay. TCRdb holds this immuneACCESS table with in-frame rearrangements only. Some clones are missing; in checked studies, unresolved V genes explain under half, and the rest has no known cause. This sample holds 13,000 or so clones; 92% were observed only once. 0.18% of the sample belongs to the ten largest clones. The sample was effector memory CD8+ T cells from blood, taken from a patient treated with checkpoint blockade. Receptors originate from a human donor with melanoma.

The chain recombines TRBV27 with TRBJ2-1; D is ambiguous. V was trimmed by 3 bases and J by 7 bases, leaving 4 bases between them. Germline loops: CDR1 MNHEY, CDR2 SMNVEV (reference sequence). There are 11 residues in the CDR3. CDR3 in DNA: TGTGCCAGCAGTTTGAGGAATGAGCAGTTCTTC. Translation gives CASSLRNEQFF.

This clone was observed a few times. The V and J genes are TRBV7-9 and TRBJ2-7, with 7 bases identical to TRBD1. Germline values: CDR1 SEHNR, CDR2 FQNEAQ (reference sequence). Losses at the gene ends were 5 bases for V and 3 bases for J; bases not matched to a gene: 13. The CDR3 runs to 16 residues. This chain's CDR3 is CASSRTVQGPHYEQYF. The CDR3 DNA reads TGTGCCAGCAGCCGGACCGTACAGGGGCCCCACTACGAGCAGTACTTC.

This chain links TRBV10-2 with TRBJ2-1, with D possibly being TRBD2 (6 bases). Trimming shortened V by 6 bases and J by 2 bases, and 11 bases separated the two germline ends. This CDR3 region has 14 residues. Germline values: CDR1 WSHSY, CDR2 SAAADI. The CDR3 region has the DNA TGCGCCAGCAGGCGGGACGCTACCTACAATGAGCAGTTCTTC. Protein sequence: CASRRDATYNEQFF.

The V and J genes are TRBV4-3 and TRBJ2-5; D may match TRBD1 or TRBD2 (5 bases each). The CDR3 runs 14 residues. V was cut by 0 bases and J by 5 bases, with 10 bases left in between. CDR1 LGHNA and CDR2 YSLEER come from the germline V gene. The CDR3 DNA sequence: TGCGCCAGCAGCCAAGACGGGGCGATCGAGACCCAGTACTTC. It is translated as CASSQDGAIETQYF.

Only one count was recorded for this clone. This CDR3 is CASSPRGSGNTIYF. The CDR3 DNA sequence: TGTGCCAGCAGTCCACGGGGGTCCGGAAACACCATATATTTT. The chain combines TRBV27 with TRBJ1-3; D is possibly TRBD1 (5 bases). In germline, CDR1 is MNHEY, CDR2 SMNVEV (reference sequence). V was clipped by 5 bases and J by 4 bases, with 12 bases between them. The CDR3 contains 14 residues.

The chain links TRBV27 to TRBJ1-6; D is possibly TRBD1 (6 bases). CDR1 and CDR2 from the germline V gene are MNHEY and SMNVEV (reference sequence). V lost 1 base to trimming and J lost 13 bases, with 11 bases between them. The CDR3 is made up of 13 amino acids. The CDR3 spells CASSLYYRDPLHF. In DNA form, the CDR3 reads TGTGCCAGCAGTTTATATTACAGGGACCCCCTCCACTTT.

This chain uses TRBV9 with TRBJ2-1; 7 bases match TRBD2. CDR3 length: 16 amino acids. Germline CDR1 and CDR2: SGDLS and YYNGEE. Losses at the gene ends were 0 bases for V and 7 bases for J; bases not matched to a gene: 10. The CDR3 coding sequence is TGTGCCAGCAGCGTAGCTAGCGGCCCCTCTTTAAATGAGCAGTTCTTC. Amino acid sequence: CASSVASGPSLNEQFF. Based on the CDR3 plus reference TRBV9 and TRBJ2-1, the full variable domain is DSGVTQTPKHLITATGQRVTLRCSPRSGDLSVYWYQQSLDQGLQFLIQYYNGEERAKGNILERFSAQQFPDLHSELNLSSLELGDSALYFCASSVASGPSLNEQFFGPGTRLTVL.

This clone came up once. This chain links TRBV6-5 with TRBJ2-1; 10 bases match TRBD2. The CDR3 spans 15 residues. Germline CDR1 reads MNHEY; CDR2 reads SVGAGI. The V and J ends lost 6 bases and 3 bases, in that order; junction bases with no gene match: 5. The CDR3 sequence: CASRYWTSGYNEQFF. CDR3 in DNA: TGTGCCAGCAGATATTGGACTAGCGGCTACAATGAGCAGTTCTTC.

The V gene is TRBV19, the J gene TRBJ2-1; 10 bases agree with TRBD2. V shed 2 bases, J shed 12 bases, and the junction held 4 bases outside the gene matches. The CDR3 covers 13 residues. Germline loops: CDR1 LNHDA, CDR2 SQIVND (reference sequence). CDR3 coding DNA: TGTGCCAGTAGTATACTGACTAGCGGGCCGCAGTTCTTC. This sequence encodes CASSILTSGPQFF.

V is TRBV7-6 and J is TRBJ1-3; no clear D gene. Between the trimmed V and J ends, which lost 5 bases and 0 bases, there was a span of 8 bases. The CDR3 has 14 amino acids. Looked up from germline, CDR1 is SGHVS and CDR2 is FNYEAQ. The CDR3 is CASSQSYSGNTIYF. The CDR3 bases are TGTGCCAGCAGCCAATCCTACTCTGGAAACACCATATATTTT.

V is TRBV5-4 and J is TRBJ2-3; 9 bases fit TRBD1. J gave up 4 bases and V 4 bases, and 4 bases lay outside the gene matches. The CDR3 has 14 residues. CDR1 is SGHNT, CDR2 YYREEE, per germline (reference sequence). The CDR3 reads CASSEGQGSDTQYF. The CDR3 nucleotides are TGTGCCAGCAGCGAAGGACAGGGGTCAGATACGCAGTATTTT.

The V call is TRBV11-3, the J call TRBJ2-6, with 8 bases fitting TRBD1. CDR1 and CDR2 from the germline V gene are SGHNT and YENEEA. The trim removed 4 bases at V and 2 bases at J, leaving 13 bases unmatched. The CDR3 is 19 amino acids. The CDR3 reads CASSCPGQVTPAGANVLTF. The CDR3 DNA is TGTGCCAGCAGCTGTCCGGGACAGGTAACTCCGGCTGGGGCCAACGTCCTGACTTTC.

The CDR3 nucleotides are TGTGCCATCAGTGAGGACGGCAATGAGCAGTTCTTC. This gives the protein CAISEDGNEQFF. This rearrangement joins TRBV10-3 to TRBJ2-1; D is unclear. CDR1 is ENHRY and CDR2 is SYGVKD in the germline V gene. V gave up 2 bases and J gave up 6 bases, with 5 bases separating them. This CDR3 comprises 12 residues.

V gene TRBV5-1 combines with J gene TRBJ2-5; D remains unclear. The CDR3 runs to 11 residues. Between the trimmed V and J ends, which lost 2 bases and 4 bases, there was a span of 3 bases. In germline, CDR1 is SGHRS, CDR2 YFSETQ. CDR3 region: CASSFGETQYF. CDR3 sequence (DNA): TGCGCCAGCAGCTTCGGAGAGACCCAGTACTTC.

V and J are TRBV27 and TRBJ2-7, with D possibly TRBD2 on 6 matching bases. V dropped 7 bases and J dropped 5 bases, with 15 bases sitting between them. CDR3 length equals 13 residues. CDR1 is MNHEY and CDR2 is SMNVEV in the germline V gene (reference sequence). This chain's CDR3 is CASTPGRGNEQYF. Here the CDR3 DNA reads TGTGCCAGCACCCCGGGGCGCGGGAACGAGCAGTACTTC.

The chain recombines TRBV11-3 with TRBJ2-3; 7 bases fit TRBD2. This CDR3 contains 14 residues. The germline V gene encodes CDR1 SGHNT and CDR2 YENEEA. Trimming took 4 bases from V and 6 from J; bases not matched to a gene: 7. CDR3 nucleotides: TGTGCCAGCAGCTCGCGGGAGATCGCCGATACGCAGTATTTT. Its translation is CASSSREIADTQYF.

The V gene is TRBV2, the J gene TRBJ2-5; D is possibly TRBD2 (6 bases). Per the germline V gene, CDR1 is SNHLY and CDR2 is FYNNEI. The ends were cut back, 3 bases at V and 2 bases at J, with 10 bases in the middle. The CDR3 spans 14 residues. CDR3 bases: TGTGCCAGCAGTGAGGGGAGGATACAAGAGACCCAGTACTTC. Encoded protein: CASSEGRIQETQYF.

The CDR3, as DNA: TGTGCCAGCAGCCGGGACAGGTGGTACACTGAAGCTTTCTTT. This translates into CASSRDRWYTEAFF. The rearrangement uses TRBV28 and TRBJ1-1; 8 bases line up with TRBD1. Trimming at V came to 6 bases and at J to 3 bases, leaving 6 bases not matched to a gene. Per germline, CDR1 MDHEN and CDR2 SYDVKM. The CDR3 spans 14 residues.

V is TRBV6-5 and J is TRBJ1-1; TRBD1 is a possible D gene (6 bases). Looked up from germline, CDR1 is MNHEY and CDR2 is SVGAGI. The CDR3 consists of 13 residues. V dropped 5 bases and J dropped 7 bases, with 14 bases sitting between them. CDR3 residues: CASSVGQPGEAFF. CDR3 coding DNA: TGTGCCAGCAGTGTAGGACAGCCGGGTGAAGCTTTCTTT.